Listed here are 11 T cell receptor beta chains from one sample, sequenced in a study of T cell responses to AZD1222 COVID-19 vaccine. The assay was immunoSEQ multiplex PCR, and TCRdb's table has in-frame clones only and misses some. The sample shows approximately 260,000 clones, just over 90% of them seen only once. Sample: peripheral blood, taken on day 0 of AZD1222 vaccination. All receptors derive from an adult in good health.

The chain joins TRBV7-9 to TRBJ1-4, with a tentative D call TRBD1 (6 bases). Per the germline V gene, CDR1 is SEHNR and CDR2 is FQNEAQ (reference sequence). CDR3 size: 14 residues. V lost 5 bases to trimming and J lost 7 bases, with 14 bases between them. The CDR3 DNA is TGTGCCAGCAGCCCCCCCAGGGGAGGTGAAAAACTGTTTTTT. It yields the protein CASSPPRGGEKLFF.

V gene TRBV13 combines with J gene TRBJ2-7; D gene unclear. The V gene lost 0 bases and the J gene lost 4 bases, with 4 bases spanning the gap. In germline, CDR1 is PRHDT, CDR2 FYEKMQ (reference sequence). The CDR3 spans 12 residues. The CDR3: CASSLGGYEQYF. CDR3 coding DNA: TGTGCCAGCAGCTTAGGGGGATACGAGCAGTACTTC.

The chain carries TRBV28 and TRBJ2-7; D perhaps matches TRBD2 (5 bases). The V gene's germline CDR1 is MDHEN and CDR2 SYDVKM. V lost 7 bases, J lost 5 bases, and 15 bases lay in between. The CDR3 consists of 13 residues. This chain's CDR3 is CASTLRRGNEQYF. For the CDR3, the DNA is TGTGCCAGCACCCTCAGGAGAGGGAACGAGCAGTACTTC.

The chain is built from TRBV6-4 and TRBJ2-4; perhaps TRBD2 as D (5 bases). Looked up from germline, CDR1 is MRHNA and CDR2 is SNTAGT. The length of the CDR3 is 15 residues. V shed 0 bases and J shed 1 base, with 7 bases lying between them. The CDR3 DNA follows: TGTGCCAGCAGTGACTCCCCGGGGGCCAAAAACATTCAGTACTTC. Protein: CASSDSPGAKNIQYF.

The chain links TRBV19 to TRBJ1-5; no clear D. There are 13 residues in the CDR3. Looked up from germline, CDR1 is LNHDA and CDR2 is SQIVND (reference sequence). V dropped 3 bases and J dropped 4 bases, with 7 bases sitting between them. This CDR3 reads CASSMTRNQPQHF. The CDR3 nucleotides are TGTGCCAGTAGTATGACGAGGAATCAGCCCCAGCATTTT.

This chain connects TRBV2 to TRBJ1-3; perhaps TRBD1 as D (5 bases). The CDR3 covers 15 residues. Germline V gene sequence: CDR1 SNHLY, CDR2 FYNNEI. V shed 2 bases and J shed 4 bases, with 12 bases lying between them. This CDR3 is CASSETRGSGNTIYF. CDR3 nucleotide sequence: TGTGCCAGCAGTGAAACAAGGGGCTCCGGAAACACCATATATTTT. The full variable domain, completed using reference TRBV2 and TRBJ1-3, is EPEVTQTPSHQVTQMGQEVILRCVPISNHLYFYWYRQILGQKVEFLVSFYNNEISEKSEIFDDQFSVERPDGSNFTLKIRSTKLEDSAMYFCASSETRGSGNTIYFGEGSWLTVV.

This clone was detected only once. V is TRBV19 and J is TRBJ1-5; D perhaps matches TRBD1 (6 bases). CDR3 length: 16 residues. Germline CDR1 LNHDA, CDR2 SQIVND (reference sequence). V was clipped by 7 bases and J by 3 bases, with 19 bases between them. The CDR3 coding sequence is TGTGCCAGTACACGTGTTTGGACAGCCGACAATCAGCCCCAGCATTTT. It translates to CASTRVWTADNQPQHF.

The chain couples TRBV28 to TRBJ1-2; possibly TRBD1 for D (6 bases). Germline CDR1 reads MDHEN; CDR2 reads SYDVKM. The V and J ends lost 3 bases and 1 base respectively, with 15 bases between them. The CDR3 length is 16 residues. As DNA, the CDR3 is TGTGCCAGCAGTTTCCCCCAACAGGGACTTAACTATGGCTACACCTTC. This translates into CASSFPQQGLNYGYTF.

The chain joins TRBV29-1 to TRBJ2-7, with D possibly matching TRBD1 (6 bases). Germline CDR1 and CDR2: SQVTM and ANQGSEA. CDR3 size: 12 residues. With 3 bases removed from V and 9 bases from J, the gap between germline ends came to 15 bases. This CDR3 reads CSVETSGTLQYF. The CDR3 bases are TGCAGCGTTGAGACCTCAGGGACATTGCAGTACTTC.

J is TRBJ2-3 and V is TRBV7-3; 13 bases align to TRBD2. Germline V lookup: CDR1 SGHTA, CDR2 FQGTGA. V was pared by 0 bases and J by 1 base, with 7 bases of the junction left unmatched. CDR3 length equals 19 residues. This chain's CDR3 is CASSLTAGLAGAGTDTQYF. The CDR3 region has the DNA TGTGCCAGCAGCTTAACGGCCGGACTAGCGGGAGCGGGCACAGATACGCAGTATTTT.

The CDR3 reads CASSQGTGQGKGGYGYTF. DNA of the CDR3: TGCGCCAGCAGCCAAGGGACCGGCCAGGGAAAGGGTGGCTATGGCTACACCTTC. V and J are TRBV4-1 and TRBJ1-2; possible D gene TRBD1, 5 bases. Germline-derived CDR1 and CDR2 are MGHRA and YSYEKL. Trimming took off 1 base at V and 4 bases at J, with 22 bases between the two ends. The CDR3 runs 18 residues.